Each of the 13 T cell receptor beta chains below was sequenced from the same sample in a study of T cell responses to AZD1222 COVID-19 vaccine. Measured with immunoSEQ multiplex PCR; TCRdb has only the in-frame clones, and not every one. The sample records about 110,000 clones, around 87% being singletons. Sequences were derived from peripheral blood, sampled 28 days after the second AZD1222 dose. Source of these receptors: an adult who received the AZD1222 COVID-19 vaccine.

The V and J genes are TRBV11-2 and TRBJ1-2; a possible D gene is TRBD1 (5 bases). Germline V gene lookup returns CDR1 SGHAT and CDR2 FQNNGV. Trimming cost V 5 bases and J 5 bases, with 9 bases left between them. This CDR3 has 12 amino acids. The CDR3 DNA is TGTGCCAGCAGCCCAGAGGGGTATGGCTACACCTTC. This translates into CASSPEGYGYTF.

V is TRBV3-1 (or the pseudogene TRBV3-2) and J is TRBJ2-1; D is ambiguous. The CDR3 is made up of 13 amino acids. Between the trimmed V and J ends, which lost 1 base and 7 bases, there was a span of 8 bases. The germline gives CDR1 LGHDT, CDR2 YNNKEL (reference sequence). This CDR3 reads CASSQGDGNEQFF. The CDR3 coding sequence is TGTGCCAGCAGCCAAGGGGATGGTAATGAGCAGTTCTTC.

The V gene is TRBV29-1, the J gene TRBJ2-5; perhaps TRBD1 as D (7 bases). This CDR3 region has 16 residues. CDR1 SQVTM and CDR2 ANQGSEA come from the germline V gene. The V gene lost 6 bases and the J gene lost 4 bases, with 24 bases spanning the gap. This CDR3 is CSVEGAAGSSRETQYF. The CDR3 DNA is TGCAGCGTCGAGGGGGCGGCGGGGTCGAGCCGAGAGACCCAGTACTTC.

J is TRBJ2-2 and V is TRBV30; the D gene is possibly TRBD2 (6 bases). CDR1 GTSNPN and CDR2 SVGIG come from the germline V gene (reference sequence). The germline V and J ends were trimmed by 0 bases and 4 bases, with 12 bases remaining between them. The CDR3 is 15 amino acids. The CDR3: CAWSVRGLVTGELFF. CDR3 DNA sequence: TGTGCCTGGAGTGTACGGGGACTTGTCACCGGGGAGCTGTTTTTT.

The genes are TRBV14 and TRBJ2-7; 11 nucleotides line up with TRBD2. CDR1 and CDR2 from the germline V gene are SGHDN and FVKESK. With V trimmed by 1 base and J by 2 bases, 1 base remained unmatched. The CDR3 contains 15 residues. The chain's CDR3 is CASSQGLAGPYEQYF. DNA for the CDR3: TGTGCCAGCAGCCAAGGACTAGCGGGACCCTACGAGCAGTACTTC.

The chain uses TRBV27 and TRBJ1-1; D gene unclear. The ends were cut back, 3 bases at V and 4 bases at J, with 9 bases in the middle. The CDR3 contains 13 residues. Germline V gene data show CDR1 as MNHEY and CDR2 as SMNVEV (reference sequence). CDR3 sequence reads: CASSLISGTEAFF. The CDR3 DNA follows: TGTGCCAGCAGTTTGATATCCGGCACTGAAGCTTTCTTT.

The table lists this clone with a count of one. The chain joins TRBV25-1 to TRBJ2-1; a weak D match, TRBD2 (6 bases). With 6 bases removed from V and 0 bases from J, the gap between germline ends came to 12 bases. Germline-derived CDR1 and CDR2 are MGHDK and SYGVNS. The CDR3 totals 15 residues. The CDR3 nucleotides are TGTGCCAGCAGCATCGGGACTTCCTCCTACAATGAGCAGTTCTTC. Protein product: CASSIGTSSYNEQFF.

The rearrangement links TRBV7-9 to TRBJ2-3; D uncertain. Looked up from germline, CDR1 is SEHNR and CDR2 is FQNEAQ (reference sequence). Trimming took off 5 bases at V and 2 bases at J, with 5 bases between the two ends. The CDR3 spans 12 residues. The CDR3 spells CASSPYTDTQYF. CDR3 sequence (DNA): TGTGCCAGCAGCCCGTACACAGATACGCAGTATTTT.

CDR3 coding DNA: TGTGCCAGCAGTTTCAGTAGTGGCTACGAGCAGTACTTC. Encoded protein: CASSFSSGYEQYF. The chain joins TRBV27 to TRBJ2-7; D remains unclear. Trimming shortened V by 3 bases and J by 3 bases, and 9 bases separated the two germline ends. CDR3 length: 13 amino acids. Germline CDR1 MNHEY, CDR2 SMNVEV (reference sequence).

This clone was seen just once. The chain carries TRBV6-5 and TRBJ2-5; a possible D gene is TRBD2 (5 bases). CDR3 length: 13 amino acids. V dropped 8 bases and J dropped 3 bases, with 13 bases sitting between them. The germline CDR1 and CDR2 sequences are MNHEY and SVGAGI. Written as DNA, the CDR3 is TGTGCCAGCCGCAAGCGGAATGAAGAGACCCAGTACTTC. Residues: CASRKRNEETQYF.

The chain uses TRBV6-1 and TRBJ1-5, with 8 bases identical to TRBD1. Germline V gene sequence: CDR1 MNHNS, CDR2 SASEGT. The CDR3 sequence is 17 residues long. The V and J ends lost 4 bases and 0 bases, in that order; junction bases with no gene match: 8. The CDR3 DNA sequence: TGTGCCAGCAGTGGGAGGGACAGGAGGTATAGCAATCAGCCCCAGCATTTT. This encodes CASSGRDRRYSNQPQHF.

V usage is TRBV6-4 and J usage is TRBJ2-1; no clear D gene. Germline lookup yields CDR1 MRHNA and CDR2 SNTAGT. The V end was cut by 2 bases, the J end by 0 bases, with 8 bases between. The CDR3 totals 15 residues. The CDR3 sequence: CASSDSESSYNEQFF. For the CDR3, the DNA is TGTGCCAGCAGTGACAGTGAGAGCTCCTACAATGAGCAGTTCTTC.

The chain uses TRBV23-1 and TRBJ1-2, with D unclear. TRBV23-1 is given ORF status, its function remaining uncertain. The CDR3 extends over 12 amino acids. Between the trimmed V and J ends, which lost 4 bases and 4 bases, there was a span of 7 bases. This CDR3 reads CASSLAGYGYTF. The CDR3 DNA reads TGCGCCAGCAGTCTCGCGGGCTATGGCTACACCTTC.